The present entry profiles one T cell receptor (beta chain) with its context. The data originate from a study of blood T cell repertoires in COVID-19. The overall study: COVID-19 samples collected from the United States, Italy and Spain covered acute and convalescent phases. PBMCs, B-cell-depleted T cells, or T cells provided the cDNA or gDNA that made up the material.

The length of the CDR3 is 16 residues. Germline V gene lookup returns CDR1 LNHDA and CDR2 SQIVND (reference sequence). V lost 7 bases, J lost 1 base, and 17 bases lay in between. In the authors' methods: For nucleated cells, counts were estimated from reference gene primer amplification. Profiled with immunoSEQ multiplex PCR; TCRdb holds only in-frame clones, not every one. Clone size and the V and J calls come from that table; the DNA yielded D and trimming. The data hold approximately 230,000 clones, with roughly 88% observed a single time. The chain is built from TRBV19 and TRBJ1-5, with D tentatively TRBD1 (5 bases). Sequencing input: peripheral blood. This TCR was sampled from a man in his thirties or forties who had recovered from COVID-19. The CDR3 region has the DNA TGTGCCAGTATTTCTCGGGGGTCAGAGAGCAATCAGCCCCAGCATTTT. Protein: CASISRGSESNQPQHF.